A selection of T cell receptor beta chains follows, all from one sample in a study of shared clonotypes between healthy human individuals. Sequenced by immunoSEQ multiplex PCR; TCRdb stores in-frame clones only, minus some. The sample carries some 1,100,000 clones, roughly 74% recorded once. The sequencing input was memory CD4+ T cells from PBMCs. The source is a man in his late teens or twenties in good health. Some clones in this sample may be carry-over from other donors' samples. CDR3s include the opening cysteine and the closing phenylalanine or tryptophan. Each record gives: V gene, D gene, J gene, CDR3 length, clone size, CDR3 protein, CDR3 DNA. A D gene is named only where the DNA matches it firmly. A row's size may be missing; if present it is once, few, many or a size class.

V gene: TRBV14
D gene: NA
J gene: TRBJ2-5
CDR3 length: 14
clone size: once
CDR3 protein: CASSQGFGWKTQYF
CDR3 DNA: TGTGCCAGCAGCCAAGGCTTCGGATGGAAGACCCAGTACTTC

V gene: TRBV5-8
D gene: NA
J gene: TRBJ1-4
CDR3 length: 14
clone size: NA
CDR3 protein: CASPFSATNEKLFF
CDR3 DNA: TGTGCCAGCCCTTTTAGTGCAACTAATGAAAAACTGTTTTTT

V gene: TRBV2
D gene: TRBD1
J gene: TRBJ1-1
CDR3 length: 14
clone size: NA
CDR3 protein: CASRGDRPNTEAFF
CDR3 DNA: TGTGCCAGCAGGGGGGACAGACCGAACACTGAAGCTTTCTTT

V gene: TRBV7-6
D gene: TRBD2
J gene: TRBJ2-7
CDR3 length: 15
clone size: many
CDR3 protein: CASSPTSAGSYEQYF
CDR3 DNA: TGTGCCAGCAGCCCAACTAGCGCCGGCTCCTACGAGCAGTACTTC

V gene: TRBV11-3
D gene: NA
J gene: TRBJ2-7
CDR3 length: 15
clone size: NA
CDR3 protein: CASSSGRAELYEQYF
CDR3 DNA: TGTGCCAGCAGCTCAGGCCGGGCCGAGCTTTACGAGCAGTACTTC

V gene: TRBV15
D gene: NA
J gene: TRBJ1-4
CDR3 length: 16
clone size: NA
CDR3 protein: CATSSGSLATNEKLFF
CDR3 DNA: TGTGCCACCAGTTCTGGAAGTTTGGCAACTAATGAAAAACTGTTTTTT

V gene: TRBV7-8
D gene: TRBD1
J gene: TRBJ1-1
CDR3 length: 13
clone size: NA
CDR3 protein: CASSLDRGAEAFF
CDR3 DNA: TGTGCCAGCAGCCTTGACAGGGGGGCTGAAGCTTTCTTT

V gene: TRBV14
D gene: NA
J gene: TRBJ2-3
CDR3 length: 15
clone size: few
CDR3 protein: CASSQTTNPVGTQYF
CDR3 DNA: TGTGCCAGCAGCCAAACTACCAATCCGGTGGGTACGCAGTATTTT

V gene: TRBV28
D gene: TRBD1
J gene: TRBJ1-1
CDR3 length: 15
clone size: NA
CDR3 protein: CASSYRDRMNTEAFF
CDR3 DNA: TGTGCCAGCAGTTATCGGGACAGGATGAACACTGAAGCTTTCTTT

V gene: TRBV7-8
D gene: NA
J gene: TRBJ2-6
CDR3 length: 16
clone size: NA
CDR3 protein: CASSFLEVAGANVLTF
CDR3 DNA: TGTGCCAGCAGCTTTTTGGAAGTGGCCGGGGCCAACGTCCTGACTTTC

V gene: TRBV5-1
D gene: NA
J gene: TRBJ1-2
CDR3 length: 13
clone size: NA
CDR3 protein: CASSLGGAYGYTF
CDR3 DNA: TGCGCCAGCAGCTTGGGGGGAGCCTATGGCTACACCTTC

V gene: TRBV4-1
D gene: NA
J gene: TRBJ2-7
CDR3 length: 18
clone size: NA
CDR3 protein: CASSQPWGRGVKAYEQYF
CDR3 DNA: TGCGCCAGCAGCCAGCCTTGGGGCAGGGGAGTAAAAGCCTACGAGCAGTACTTC

V gene: TRBV2
D gene: NA
J gene: TRBJ2-7
CDR3 length: 13
clone size: NA
CDR3 protein: CASSEAMEGEQYF
CDR3 DNA: TGTGCCAGCAGTGAAGCAATGGAGGGCGAGCAGTACTTC

V gene: TRBV5-6
D gene: TRBD1
J gene: TRBJ2-5
CDR3 length: 15
clone size: NA
CDR3 protein: CASSGGTGGSETQYF
CDR3 DNA: TGTGCCAGCAGCGGGGGGACAGGGGGATCGGAGACCCAGTACTTC

V gene: TRBV15
D gene: TRBD2
J gene: TRBJ2-1
CDR3 length: 14
clone size: NA
CDR3 protein: CATSRPNREAEQFF
CDR3 DNA: TGTGCCACCAGCAGACCAAACCGGGAGGCAGAGCAGTTCTTC

V gene: TRBV19
D gene: TRBD2
J gene: TRBJ2-2
CDR3 length: 17
clone size: once
CDR3 protein: CASRRLAGNVYGGELFF
CDR3 DNA: TGTGCCAGTAGAAGGCTAGCGGGAAACGTTTACGGCGGGGAGCTGTTTTTT

V gene: TRBV10-2
D gene: NA
J gene: TRBJ1-1
CDR3 length: 18
clone size: NA
CDR3 protein: CASKGWGSQGRSDTEAFF
CDR3 DNA: TGCGCCAGCAAGGGATGGGGTAGCCAGGGGCGGTCGGACACTGAAGCTTTCTTT

V gene: TRBV4-1
D gene: TRBD1
J gene: TRBJ2-1
CDR3 length: 17
clone size: once
CDR3 protein: CASSQEEGTGGYYRQFF
CDR3 DNA: TGCGCCAGCAGCCAGGAGGAGGGGACAGGGGGCTACTATAGGCAGTTCTTC

V gene: TRBV19
D gene: NA
J gene: TRBJ1-1
CDR3 length: 15
clone size: NA
CDR3 protein: CASMVNRGANTEAFF
CDR3 DNA: TGTGCCAGTATGGTAAATCGAGGCGCGAACACTGAAGCTTTCTTT

V gene: TRBV18
D gene: TRBD2
J gene: TRBJ2-3
CDR3 length: 15
clone size: NA
CDR3 protein: CASSPPGLNTDTQYF
CDR3 DNA: TGTGCCAGCTCACCACCGGGACTAAACACAGATACGCAGTATTTT

V gene: TRBV27
D gene: TRBD1
J gene: TRBJ2-7
CDR3 length: 14
clone size: NA
CDR3 protein: CASSSRQGSYEQYF
CDR3 DNA: TGTGCCAGCAGTTCGCGACAGGGATCCTACGAGCAGTACTTC

V gene: TRBV6-6
D gene: TRBD2
J gene: TRBJ2-7
CDR3 length: 14
clone size: NA
CDR3 protein: CASTLTSGTGEQYF
CDR3 DNA: TGTGCCAGCACCCTTACTAGCGGGACAGGCGAGCAGTACTTC

V gene: TRBV5-6
D gene: NA
J gene: TRBJ1-5
CDR3 length: 15
clone size: NA
CDR3 protein: CASSLRSAGPSPQHF
CDR3 DNA: TGTGCCAGCAGCTTGAGGTCGGCGGGGCCTTCGCCCCAGCATTTT

V gene: TRBV10-3
D gene: TRBD2
J gene: TRBJ2-5
CDR3 length: 18
clone size: NA
CDR3 protein: CATLRGAGTTWEMETQYF
CDR3 DNA: TGTGCCACCTTGAGGGGTGCCGGGACTACTTGGGAGATGGAGACCCAGTACTTC

V gene: TRBV6-6
D gene: NA
J gene: TRBJ2-7
CDR3 length: 14
clone size: NA
CDR3 protein: CASSSQGNSYEQYF
CDR3 DNA: TGTGCCAGCAGTTCGCAGGGGAATTCCTACGAGCAGTACTTC

V gene: TRBV15
D gene: NA
J gene: TRBJ1-5
CDR3 length: 16
clone size: NA
CDR3 protein: CATSRAAGASNQPQHF
CDR3 DNA: TGTGCCACCAGCAGAGCGGCAGGGGCAAGCAATCAGCCCCAGCATTTT

V gene: TRBV28
D gene: NA
J gene: TRBJ1-3
CDR3 length: 15
clone size: NA
CDR3 protein: CASSLGRGSGNTIYF
CDR3 DNA: TGTGCCAGCAGTTTAGGGCGTGGCTCTGGAAACACCATATATTTT

V gene: TRBV6-1
D gene: TRBD1
J gene: TRBJ1-2
CDR3 length: 14
clone size: few
CDR3 protein: CASMGDRGPGGYTF
CDR3 DNA: TGTGCCAGCATGGGGGACAGGGGGCCGGGTGGCTACACCTTC

V gene: TRBV9
D gene: TRBD1
J gene: TRBJ2-2
CDR3 length: 16
clone size: many
CDR3 protein: CASSLRGTGSSGELFF
CDR3 DNA: TGTGCCAGCAGCCTCCGCGGGACAGGGTCATCCGGGGAGCTGTTTTTT

V gene: TRBV15
D gene: NA
J gene: TRBJ2-5
CDR3 length: 16
clone size: NA
CDR3 protein: CATSGRGTVIQETQYF
CDR3 DNA: TGTGCCACCAGCGGCCGCGGGACAGTAATCCAAGAGACCCAGTACTTC

V gene: TRBV7-9
D gene: NA
J gene: TRBJ2-3
CDR3 length: 16
clone size: few
CDR3 protein: CASSLALAEGTDTQYF
CDR3 DNA: TGTGCCAGCAGCTTAGCGTTAGCGGAGGGGACAGATACGCAGTATTTT

V gene: TRBV4-2
D gene: TRBD1
J gene: TRBJ1-1
CDR3 length: 14
clone size: few
CDR3 protein: CASSRDRANTEAFF
CDR3 DNA: TGTGCCAGCAGCCGGGACAGGGCAAACACTGAAGCTTTCTTT

V gene: TRBV29-1
D gene: NA
J gene: TRBJ1-4
CDR3 length: 15
clone size: once
CDR3 protein: CSVDGFLWGEEKLFF
CDR3 DNA: TGCAGCGTTGATGGTTTCCTTTGGGGAGAAGAAAAACTGTTTTTT

V gene: TRBV10-3
D gene: TRBD2
J gene: TRBJ2-5
CDR3 length: 12
clone size: NA
CDR3 protein: CASGGLIETQYF
CDR3 DNA: TGTGCCAGCGGGGGACTGATAGAGACCCAGTACTTC

V gene: TRBV2
D gene: NA
J gene: TRBJ2-4
CDR3 length: 16
clone size: NA
CDR3 protein: CASRLGEQGGKVIQYF
CDR3 DNA: TGTGCCAGCAGGCTCGGGGAGCAGGGGGGAAAAGTCATTCAGTACTTC

V gene: TRBV7-2
D gene: TRBD2
J gene: TRBJ2-7
CDR3 length: 15
clone size: NA
CDR3 protein: CASGGRGGSSHEQYF
CDR3 DNA: TGTGCCAGCGGAGGGAGGGGCGGGAGTAGCCACGAGCAGTACTTC

V gene: TRBV19
D gene: TRBD1
J gene: TRBJ1-5
CDR3 length: 15
clone size: NA
CDR3 protein: CASSIDGQGDQPQHF
CDR3 DNA: TGTGCCAGTAGTATAGACGGCCAGGGGGATCAGCCCCAGCATTTT

V gene: TRBV11-1
D gene: NA
J gene: TRBJ1-1
CDR3 length: 13
clone size: NA
CDR3 protein: CASSFSGRAEAFF
CDR3 DNA: TGTGCCAGCAGCTTCTCGGGGCGTGCTGAAGCTTTCTTT

V gene: TRBV2
D gene: NA
J gene: TRBJ2-5
CDR3 length: 13
clone size: NA
CDR3 protein: CASRSDLQETQYF
CDR3 DNA: TGTGCCAGCCGAAGTGACCTTCAAGAGACCCAGTACTTC

V gene: TRBV27
D gene: NA
J gene: TRBJ2-2
CDR3 length: 14
clone size: once
CDR3 protein: CASSFLGITGELFF
CDR3 DNA: TGTGCCAGCAGTTTTCTTGGGATCACCGGGGAGCTGTTTTTT

V gene: TRBV7-6
D gene: NA
J gene: TRBJ1-1
CDR3 length: 14
clone size: few
CDR3 protein: CASSHAIGATEAFF
CDR3 DNA: TGTGCCAGCAGCCATGCGATAGGGGCCACTGAAGCTTTCTTT

V gene: TRBV5-1
D gene: NA
J gene: TRBJ2-7
CDR3 length: 12
clone size: NA
CDR3 protein: CASSDNSNEQYF
CDR3 DNA: TGCGCCAGCAGTGACAACTCCAACGAGCAGTACTTC

V gene: TRBV29-1
D gene: NA
J gene: TRBJ2-2
CDR3 length: 13
clone size: NA
CDR3 protein: CSAQGDFDGELFF
CDR3 DNA: TGCAGCGCCCAAGGGGACTTTGATGGGGAGCTGTTTTTT

V gene: TRBV4-1
D gene: NA
J gene: TRBJ2-7
CDR3 length: 15
clone size: once
CDR3 protein: CASSRDPTPYYEQYF
CDR3 DNA: TGCGCCAGCAGCCGGGACCCGACTCCGTACTACGAGCAGTACTTC

V gene: TRBV2
D gene: TRBD1
J gene: TRBJ2-7
CDR3 length: 14
clone size: NA
CDR3 protein: CASKQGGSSYEQYF
CDR3 DNA: TGTGCCAGCAAACAGGGGGGTAGCTCCTACGAGCAGTACTTC

V gene: TRBV5-1
D gene: TRBD2
J gene: TRBJ2-3
CDR3 length: 14
clone size: NA
CDR3 protein: CASSPLAGSDTQYF
CDR3 DNA: TGCGCCAGCAGCCCGTTAGCGGGTTCGGATACGCAGTATTTT

V gene: TRBV19
D gene: NA
J gene: TRBJ1-2
CDR3 length: 14
clone size: NA
CDR3 protein: CASSIDSANYGYTF
CDR3 DNA: TGTGCCAGTAGTATCGACAGCGCCAACTATGGCTACACCTTC

V gene: TRBV5-5
D gene: NA
J gene: TRBJ2-3
CDR3 length: 13
clone size: NA
CDR3 protein: CASSKDWADTQYF
CDR3 DNA: TGTGCCAGCAGCAAAGACTGGGCGGATACGCAGTATTTT

V gene: TRBV5-1
D gene: NA
J gene: TRBJ2-7
CDR3 length: 15
clone size: NA
CDR3 protein: CASSLGQEKVYEQYF
CDR3 DNA: TGCGCCAGCAGCTTGGGGCAAGAAAAGGTCTACGAGCAGTACTTC

V gene: TRBV5-1
D gene: NA
J gene: TRBJ1-2
CDR3 length: 15
clone size: once
CDR3 protein: CASSLTTPGVKGYTF
CDR3 DNA: TGCGCCAGCAGCTTGACGACGCCAGGGGTGAAGGGCTACACCTTC

V gene: TRBV6-5
D gene: NA
J gene: TRBJ2-5
CDR3 length: 12
clone size: NA
CDR3 protein: CASSSGGETQYF
CDR3 DNA: TGTGCCAGCAGTTCCGGTGGGGAGACCCAGTACTTC

V gene: TRBV30
D gene: NA
J gene: TRBJ2-7
CDR3 length: 11
clone size: NA
CDR3 protein: CAGGLSYEQYF
CDR3 DNA: TGTGCCGGTGGGTTGTCCTACGAGCAGTACTTC

V gene: TRBV5-4
D gene: NA
J gene: TRBJ1-1
CDR3 length: 14
clone size: many
CDR3 protein: CASSLGWLGTEAFF
CDR3 DNA: TGTGCCAGCAGCTTAGGCTGGCTTGGCACTGAAGCTTTCTTT

V gene: TRBV11-2
D gene: NA
J gene: TRBJ2-7
CDR3 length: 13
clone size: NA
CDR3 protein: CASSPRVAGEQYF
CDR3 DNA: TGTGCCAGCAGTCCCAGGGTGGCGGGCGAGCAGTACTTC

V gene: TRBV11-2
D gene: NA
J gene: TRBJ1-4
CDR3 length: 13
clone size: NA
CDR3 protein: CASSLTTPGELFF
CDR3 DNA: TGTGCCAGCAGCTTAACCACACCCGGTGAACTGTTTTTT

V gene: TRBV15
D gene: NA
J gene: TRBJ1-5
CDR3 length: 16
clone size: NA
CDR3 protein: CATSRDGGASNQPQHF
CDR3 DNA: TGTGCCACCAGCAGAGATGGAGGGGCTAGCAATCAGCCCCAGCATTTT